The 15 T cell receptor beta chains reported below all come from one sample, sequenced in a study of blood T cell repertoires in COVID-19. The data were produced by immunoSEQ multiplex PCR, yet TCRdb's version contains in-frame clones alone and is incomplete. Of about 200,000 clones listed, 70% to 90% are singletons. The material sequenced was peripheral blood. Receptor source: a man in his fifties with acute or convalescent COVID-19.

The gene calls are TRBV7-9 and TRBJ2-7; D not certain. Deletions cut 2 bases from V and 3 bases from J, with 2 bases between. CDR1 is SEHNR, CDR2 FQNEAQ, per germline (reference sequence). The CDR3 extends over 11 amino acids. CDR3 sequence reads: CASSLRYEQYF. The CDR3 DNA reads as TGTGCCAGCAGCTTACGCTACGAGCAGTACTTC.

V gene TRBV27 combines with J gene TRBJ1-5, with 7 nucleotides matching TRBD1. Trimming took 2 bases from V and 6 from J; bases not matched to a gene: 7. Germline loops: CDR1 MNHEY, CDR2 SMNVEV (reference sequence). CDR3 length: 15 amino acids. DNA for the CDR3: TGTGCCAGCAGTTTAGGAGCAGGGGGAGGTCAGCCCCAGCATTTT. This translates into CASSLGAGGGQPQHF.

The rearrangement links TRBV6-1 to TRBJ1-5; D unresolved. The CDR3 consists of 13 residues. Deletions cut 3 bases from V and 6 bases from J, with 9 bases between. The germline gives CDR1 MNHNS, CDR2 SASEGT. For the CDR3, the DNA is TGTGCCAGCAGTGAGGCAGGTGCTCAGCCCCAGCATTTT. The encoded protein is CASSEAGAQPQHF.

The V call is TRBV7-6, the J call TRBJ1-2; 7 bases agree with TRBD1. CDR1 is SGHVS and CDR2 is FNYEAQ in the germline V gene. The CDR3 extends over 12 amino acids. Trimming removed 5 bases from V and 8 bases from J; junction bases left unmatched: 5. In nucleotides, the CDR3 is TGTGCCAGCAGCCCAAGACAGGGAGGCTACACCTTC. Its translation is CASSPRQGGYTF. Full variable domain (remainder filled in from reference TRBV7-6 and TRBJ1-2): GAGVSQSPRYKVTKRGQDVALRCDPISGHVSLYWYRQALGQGPEFLTYFNYEAQQDKSGLPNDRFSAERPEGSISTLTIQRTEQRDSAMYRCASSPRQGGYTFGSGTRLTVV.

To note about this clone: Mismatch with germline at one junction end may stem from a read error. The chain employs TRBV6-6 and TRBJ1-2, with TRBD1 identical over 7 bases. CDR1 is MNHNY, CDR2 SVGAGI, per germline (reference sequence). The CDR3 extends over 14 amino acids. CDR3 sequence: CASSMDRSKNQRDF. The CDR3 DNA is TGTGCCAGCAGTATGGACAGGTCTAAGAATCAACGGGATTTC.

The chain combines TRBV18 with TRBJ1-6; D not resolved. The V and J ends lost 5 bases and 3 bases respectively, with 11 bases between them. Germline V gives CDR1 KGHSH, CDR2 LQKENI. CDR3 length equals 15 residues. CDR3 region: CASSLEADYNSPLHF. The CDR3, as DNA: TGTGCCAGCTCATTGGAGGCAGACTATAATTCACCCCTCCACTTT.

The chain uses TRBV7-9 and TRBJ2-6, with 7 bases lining up with TRBD1. Germline V lookup: CDR1 SEHNR, CDR2 FQNEAQ (reference sequence). The CDR3 contains 18 residues. The V and J ends lost 2 bases and 1 base, in that order; junction bases with no gene match: 8. The CDR3 nucleotides read TGTGCCAGCAGCTTAATTAGGGGGCAAAAATCTGGGGCCAACGTCCTGACTTTC. This translates into CASSLIRGQKSGANVLTF. The complete variable domain, with remaining parts taken from reference TRBV7-9 and TRBJ2-6, reads DTGVSQNPRHKITKRGQNVTFRCDPISEHNRLYWYRQTLGQGPEFLTYFQNEAQLEKSRLLSDRFSAERPKGSFSTLEIQRTEQGDSAMYLCASSLIRGQKSGANVLTFGAGSRLTVL.

The gene calls are TRBV7-3 and TRBJ2-3; perhaps TRBD2 as D (7 bases). There are 15 residues in the CDR3. The germline CDR1 and CDR2 sequences are SGHTA and FQGTGA. V lost 0 bases to trimming and J lost 5 bases, with 12 bases between them. The CDR3 DNA follows: TGTGCCAGCAGCTTAACGGGGGGGCCCGGAGATACGCAGTATTTT. Its protein product is CASSLTGGPGDTQYF.

The chain links TRBV11-2 to TRBJ1-2, with TRBD1 matching 7 bases. The CDR3 is 15 residues long. J gave up 0 bases and V 4 bases, and 5 bases lay outside the gene matches. Germline V gene data show CDR1 as SGHAT and CDR2 as FQNNGV. CDR3 protein: CASSSQGVPNYGYTF. The CDR3 nucleotides are TGTGCCAGCAGCTCGCAGGGGGTTCCTAACTATGGCTACACCTTC.

V and J are TRBV6-5 and TRBJ1-1; D gene ambiguous. Germline CDR1 MNHEY, CDR2 SVGAGI. The CDR3 contains 15 residues. The V gene lost 6 bases and the J gene lost 0 bases, with 14 bases spanning the gap. CDR3: CASSPDTFMNTEAFF. CDR3 bases: TGTGCCAGCAGCCCCGACACCTTCATGAACACTGAAGCTTTCTTT.

The sample holds one count of this clone. The gene calls are TRBV10-3 and TRBJ1-6; D may be TRBD1 (6 bases). The germline V gene has CDR1 ENHRY and CDR2 SYGVKD. CDR3 size: 14 residues. Trimming pared 3 bases from V and 7 bases from J, leaving 10 bases between. The CDR3 reads CAISEGQGNSPLHF. The CDR3 DNA reads TGTGCCATCAGTGAAGGGCAGGGGAATTCACCCCTCCACTTT.

The chain employs TRBV18 and TRBJ2-7; D might be TRBD1 (5 bases). The CDR3 has 15 residues. The ends were cut back, 2 bases at V and 2 bases at J, with 13 bases in the middle. The germline V gene has CDR1 KGHSH and CDR2 LQKENI. The CDR3 nucleotides read TGTGCCAGCTCACCATCCAGGGCAGCCGCCTACGAGCAGTACTTC. It specifies CASSPSRAAAYEQYF.

J is TRBJ2-1 and V is TRBV14; 7 bases line up with TRBD1. V was clipped by 2 bases and J by 3 bases; unmatched bases: 13. CDR1 is SGHDN, CDR2 FVKESK, per germline. The CDR3 totals 18 residues. The CDR3 loop is CASSQRISGQQVYNEQFF. As DNA, the CDR3 is TGTGCCAGCAGCCAAAGGATCTCGGGACAGCAAGTCTACAATGAGCAGTTCTTC. The complete variable domain, with remaining parts taken from reference TRBV14 and TRBJ2-1, reads EAGVTQFPSHSVIEKGQTVTLRCDPISGHDNLYWYRRVMGKEIKFLLHFVKESKQDESGMPNNRFLAERTGGTYSTLKVQPAELEDSGVYFCASSQRISGQQVYNEQFFGPGTRLTVL.

This chain joins TRBV7-3 and TRBJ2-3; 9 bases match TRBD2. The ends lost 0 bases at V and 4 bases at J; junction bases unmatched: 5. This CDR3 contains 16 residues. Germline V CDR1 and CDR2: SGHTA, FQGTGA. The CDR3 region is CASSLTSGGQADTQYF. The CDR3 nucleotides are TGTGCCAGCAGCTTAACTAGCGGGGGCCAGGCAGATACGCAGTATTTT. Full variable domain (outside the CDR3, taken from reference TRBV7-3 and TRBJ2-3): GAGVSQTPSNKVTEKGKYVELRCDPISGHTALYWYRQSLGQGPEFLIYFQGTGAADDSGLPNDRFFAVRPEGSVSTLKIQRTERGDSAVYLCASSLTSGGQADTQYFGPGTRLTVL.

The CDR3 reads CASSPTGTGQPQHF. The CDR3 coding sequence is TGTGCCAGCAGTCCAACAGGGACAGGGCAGCCCCAGCATTTT. The V and J genes are TRBV27 and TRBJ1-5, with TRBD1 identical over 9 bases. J was trimmed by 7 bases and V by 5 bases; bases with no gene match: 6. Germline V lookup: CDR1 MNHEY, CDR2 SMNVEV (reference sequence). There are 14 residues in the CDR3.